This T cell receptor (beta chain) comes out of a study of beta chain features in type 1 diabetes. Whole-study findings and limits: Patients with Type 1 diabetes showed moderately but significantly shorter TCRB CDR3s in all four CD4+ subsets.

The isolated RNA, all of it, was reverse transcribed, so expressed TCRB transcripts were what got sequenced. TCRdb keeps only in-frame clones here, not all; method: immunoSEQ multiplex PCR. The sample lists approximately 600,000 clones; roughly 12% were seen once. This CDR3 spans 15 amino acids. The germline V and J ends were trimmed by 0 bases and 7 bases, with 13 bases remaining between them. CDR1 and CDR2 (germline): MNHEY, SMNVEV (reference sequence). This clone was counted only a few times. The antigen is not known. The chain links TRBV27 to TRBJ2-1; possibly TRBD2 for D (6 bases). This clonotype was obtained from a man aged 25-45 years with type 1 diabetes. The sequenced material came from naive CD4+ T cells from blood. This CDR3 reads CASSLSVADVNEQFF. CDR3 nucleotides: TGTGCCAGCAGTTTATCGGTAGCGGATGTGAATGAGCAGTTCTTC.